This TCR beta chain was sequenced during a study of Ad26.COV2.S vaccination and SARS-CoV-2 variants. Libraries were prepared by immunoSEQ multiplex PCR; TCRdb keeps only in-frame clonotypes and omits some of them. The sample carries 300,000 to 350,000 clones, about 90% recorded once. Trimming left V 3 bases short and J 4 bases short, with 6 bases between. This CDR3 is built from 12 residues. The germline CDR1 and CDR2 sequences are SGHNT and YENEEA. Treatment defined: roughly 18 received Ad26.COV2.S at low or high dose, single or two shots; about 5 received placebo; per-sample allocation not given. Sampling took place 63 days after the first vaccine or placebo injection. An Ad26 vector carrying the Wuhan-strain SARS-CoV-2 spike served as the vaccine.

The input for sequencing was peripheral blood, taken in a trial of Ad26.COV2.S vaccine versus placebo. V gene TRBV11-3 combines with J gene TRBJ2-5; D not resolved. This clonotype was sampled from a person aged 18-65 years who received the Ad26.COV2.S COVID-19 vaccine or a placebo. The CDR3 nucleotides read TGTGCCAGCAGCTTGTCGCGAGAGACCCAGTACTTC. Protein product: CASSLSRETQYF.